Sequencing of this TCR beta chain was carried out in a study of blood T cell repertoires in COVID-19. Study information: Researchers got acute and convalescent COVID-19 samples from the United States, Italy and Spain. PBMCs, B-cell-depleted T cells, or T cells provided the cDNA or gDNA that made up the material.

Per the original data handling: Scientists estimated how many nucleated cells there were by amplifying reference gene primers. Profiled with immunoSEQ multiplex PCR; TCRdb holds only in-frame clones, not every one. D and trimming were read from the DNA, whereas the V and J calls and clone size are those reported in that table. The sample lists 100,000 to 120,000 clones, around four fifths occurring once. V was clipped by 4 bases and J by 0 bases, with 7 bases between them. The CDR3 is made up of 14 amino acids. Germline-derived CDR1 and CDR2 are WSHSY and SAAADI. Source material: peripheral blood. The receptor comes from a woman in her fifties or sixties with acute or convalescent COVID-19. The chain joins TRBV10-2 to TRBJ1-3, with a weak D call TRBD1 (6 bases). CDR3 nucleotide sequence: TGCGCCAGCAGTGGGGACAACTCTGGAAACACCATATATTTT. This encodes CASSGDNSGNTIYF.